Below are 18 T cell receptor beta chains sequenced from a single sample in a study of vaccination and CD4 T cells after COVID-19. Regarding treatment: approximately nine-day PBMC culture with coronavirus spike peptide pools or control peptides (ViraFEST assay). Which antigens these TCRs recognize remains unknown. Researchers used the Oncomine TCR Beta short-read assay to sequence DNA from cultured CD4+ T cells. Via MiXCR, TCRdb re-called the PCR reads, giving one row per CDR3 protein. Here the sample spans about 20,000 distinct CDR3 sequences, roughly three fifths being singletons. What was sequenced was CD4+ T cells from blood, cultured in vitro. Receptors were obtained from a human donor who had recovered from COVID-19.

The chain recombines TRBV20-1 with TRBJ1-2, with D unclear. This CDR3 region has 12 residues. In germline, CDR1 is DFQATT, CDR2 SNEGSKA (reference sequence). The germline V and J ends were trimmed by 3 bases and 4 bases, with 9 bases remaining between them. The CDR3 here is CSARAERYGYTF. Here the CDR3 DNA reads TGCAGTGCTAGGGCAGAACGCTATGGCTACACCTTC.

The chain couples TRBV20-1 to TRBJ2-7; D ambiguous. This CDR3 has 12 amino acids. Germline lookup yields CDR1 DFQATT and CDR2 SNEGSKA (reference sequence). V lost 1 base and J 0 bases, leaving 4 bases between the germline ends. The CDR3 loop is CSARVGSYEQYF. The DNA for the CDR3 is TGCAGTGCTAGAGTTGGCTCCTACGAGCAGTACTTC.

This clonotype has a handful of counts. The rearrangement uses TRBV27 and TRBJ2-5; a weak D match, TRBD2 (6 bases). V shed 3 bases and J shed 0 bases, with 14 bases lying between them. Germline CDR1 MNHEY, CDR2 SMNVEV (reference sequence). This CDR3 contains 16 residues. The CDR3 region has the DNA TGTGCCAGCAGTTTGGGAACTAGCAGGTACCAAGAGACCCAGTACTTC. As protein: CASSLGTSRYQETQYF.

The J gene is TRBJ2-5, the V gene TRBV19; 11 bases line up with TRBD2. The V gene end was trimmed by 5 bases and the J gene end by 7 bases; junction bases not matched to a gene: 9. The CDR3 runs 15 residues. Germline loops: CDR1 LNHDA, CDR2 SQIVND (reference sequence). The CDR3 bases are TGTGCCAGTAGTTCAGCTAGCGGGAGGACTGGGACCCAGTACTTC. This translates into CASSSASGRTGTQYF.

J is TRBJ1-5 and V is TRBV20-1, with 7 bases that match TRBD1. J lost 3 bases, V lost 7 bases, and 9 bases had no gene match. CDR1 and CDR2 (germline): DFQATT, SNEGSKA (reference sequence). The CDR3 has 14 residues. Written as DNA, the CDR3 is TGCAGTGTTCGCCGAACAGGGGACAATCAGCCCCAGCATTTT. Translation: CSVRRTGDNQPQHF.

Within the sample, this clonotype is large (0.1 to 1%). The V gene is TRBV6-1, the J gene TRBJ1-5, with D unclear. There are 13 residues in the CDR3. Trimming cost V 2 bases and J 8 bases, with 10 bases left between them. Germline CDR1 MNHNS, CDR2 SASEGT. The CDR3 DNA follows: TGTGCCAGCAGTGAACCAGGTTCGAAGCCCCAGCATTTT. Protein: CASSEPGSKPQHF.

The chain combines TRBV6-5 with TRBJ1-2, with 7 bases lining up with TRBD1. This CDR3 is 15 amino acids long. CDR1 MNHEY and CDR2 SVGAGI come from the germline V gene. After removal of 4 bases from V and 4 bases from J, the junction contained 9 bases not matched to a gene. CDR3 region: CASSSPWTGSYGYTF. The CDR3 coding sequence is TGTGCCAGCAGTTCGCCCTGGACAGGTAGCTATGGCTACACCTTC.

The CDR3, as DNA: TGTGCCAGCAGCTTAGGTACTAGCGGCCAAGAGACCCAGTACTTC. Translating it yields CASSLGTSGQETQYF. This chain links TRBV7-6 with TRBJ2-5; TRBD2 matches 8 bases. Germline values: CDR1 SGHVS, CDR2 FNYEAQ. The CDR3 is 15 amino acids. With 1 base clipped from V and 1 base from J, the junction kept 2 bases outside the gene matches.

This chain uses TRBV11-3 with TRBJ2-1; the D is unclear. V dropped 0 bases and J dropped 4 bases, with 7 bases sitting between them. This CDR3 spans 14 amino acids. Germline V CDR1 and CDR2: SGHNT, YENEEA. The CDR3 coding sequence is TGTGCCAGCAGCTTAGATTTGAAATACAATGAGCAGTTCTTC. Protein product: CASSLDLKYNEQFF.

CDR3 sequence reads: CASHQGARGYTF. CDR3 bases: TGTGCCAGTCATCAGGGGGCACGGGGCTACACCTTC. The chain couples TRBV6-2 or TRBV6-3 to TRBJ1-2; 8 positions match TRBD1. This CDR3 region has 12 residues. With V trimmed by 9 bases and J by 8 bases, 8 bases remained unmatched. Per the germline V gene, CDR1 is MNHEY and CDR2 is SVGEGT.

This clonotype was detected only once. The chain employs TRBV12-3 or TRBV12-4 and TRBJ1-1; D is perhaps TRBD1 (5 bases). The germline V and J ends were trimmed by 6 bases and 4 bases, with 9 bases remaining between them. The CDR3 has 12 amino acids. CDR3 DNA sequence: TGTGCCAGCAGGACAGCTTTCACTGAAGCTTTCTTT. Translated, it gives CASRTAFTEAFF.

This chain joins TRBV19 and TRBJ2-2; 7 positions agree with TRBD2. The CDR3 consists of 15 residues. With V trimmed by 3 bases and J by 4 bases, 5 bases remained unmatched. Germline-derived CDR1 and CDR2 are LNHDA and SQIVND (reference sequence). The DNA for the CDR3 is TGTGCCAGTAGTATCCGGCGGGAGAGCACCGGGGAGCTGTTTTTT. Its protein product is CASSIRRESTGELFF.

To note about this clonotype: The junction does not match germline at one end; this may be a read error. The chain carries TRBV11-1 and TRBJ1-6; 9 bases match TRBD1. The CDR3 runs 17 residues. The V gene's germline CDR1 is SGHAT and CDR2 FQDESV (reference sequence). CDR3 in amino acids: CASSQALTGTGYSPLHF. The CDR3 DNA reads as TGCGCCAGCAGCCAAGCTTTAACCGGGACAGGGTATTCACCCCTCCACTTT.

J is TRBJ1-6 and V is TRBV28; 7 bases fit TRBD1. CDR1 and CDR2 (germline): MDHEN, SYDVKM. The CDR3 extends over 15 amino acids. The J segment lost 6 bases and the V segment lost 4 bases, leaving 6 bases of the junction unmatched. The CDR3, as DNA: TGTGCCAGCAGTTCGGGGGGACAGTCTAATTCACCCCTCCACTTT. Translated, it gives CASSSGGQSNSPLHF.

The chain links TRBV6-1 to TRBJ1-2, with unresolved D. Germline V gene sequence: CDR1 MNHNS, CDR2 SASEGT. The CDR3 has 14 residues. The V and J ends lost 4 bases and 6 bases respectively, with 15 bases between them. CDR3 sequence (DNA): TGTGCCAGCAGTGCCCGGGCCTCTCGGGATGGCTACACCTTC. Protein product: CASSARASRDGYTF.

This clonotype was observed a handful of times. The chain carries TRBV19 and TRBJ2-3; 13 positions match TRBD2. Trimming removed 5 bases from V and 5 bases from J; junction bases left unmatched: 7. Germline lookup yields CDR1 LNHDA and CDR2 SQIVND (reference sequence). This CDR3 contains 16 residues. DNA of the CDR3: TGTGCCAGTAGTCCAAGAGGACTAGCGGGGGTAGATACGCAGTATTTT. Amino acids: CASSPRGLAGVDTQYF.

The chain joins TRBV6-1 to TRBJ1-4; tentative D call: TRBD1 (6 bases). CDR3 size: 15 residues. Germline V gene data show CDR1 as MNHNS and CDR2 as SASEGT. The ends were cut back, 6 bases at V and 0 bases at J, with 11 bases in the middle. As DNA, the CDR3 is TGTGCCAGCAGAGCCGGACAGTCAACTAATGAAAAACTGTTTTTT. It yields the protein CASRAGQSTNEKLFF.

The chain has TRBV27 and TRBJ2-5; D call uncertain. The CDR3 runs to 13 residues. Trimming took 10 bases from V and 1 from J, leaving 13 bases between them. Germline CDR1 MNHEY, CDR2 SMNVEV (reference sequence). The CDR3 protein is CATGGRTQETQYF. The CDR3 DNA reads TGTGCCACCGGCGGACGTACCCAAGAGACCCAGTACTTC.